A single sample is the source of the 16 T cell receptor beta chains below, sequenced in a study of blood T cell repertoires in COVID-19. Repertoires were generated with immunoSEQ multiplex PCR, while TCRdb's copy carries only in-frame clones and drops some. The table lists roughly 140,000 clones, around 80% of them singletons. Sequenced input: peripheral blood. The origin of the receptors is a human donor in a cohort sampled during active COVID-19.

The chain has TRBV5-1 and TRBJ2-3, with TRBD2 as a possible D gene (5 bases). Germline V gives CDR1 SGHRS, CDR2 YFSETQ. The V gene lost 5 bases and the J gene lost 10 bases, with 17 bases spanning the gap. The length of the CDR3 is 13 residues. CDR3 sequence (DNA): TGCGCCAGCAGGTCAATTTCCCCCGGGGCGCAGTATTTT. Amino acids: CASRSISPGAQYF. Complete variable domain (other parts from reference TRBV5-1 and TRBJ2-3): KAGVTQTPRYLIKTRGQQVTLSCSPISGHRSVSWYQQTPGQGLQFLFEYFSETQRNKGNFPGRFSGRQFSNSRSEMNVSTLELGDSALYLCASRSISPGAQYFGPGTRLTVL.

This chain connects TRBV24-1 to TRBJ1-5, with 10 positions matching TRBD1. Unmatched junction bases numbered 7, after V lost 5 bases and J lost 4 bases. CDR1 and CDR2 (germline): KGHDR, SFDVKD. The CDR3 contains 16 residues. CDR3 residues: CATSGRTGGFNQPQHF. CDR3 sequence (DNA): TGTGCCACCAGTGGTCGGACAGGGGGTTTTAATCAGCCCCAGCATTTT.

The V and J genes are TRBV6-5 and TRBJ1-1; unclear D gene. The CDR3 totals 12 residues. Trimming left V 7 bases short and J 1 base short, with 7 bases between. The germline V gene has CDR1 MNHEY and CDR2 SVGAGI. The DNA for the CDR3 is TGTGCCAGCAATAGAGGGAACACTGAAGCTTTCTTT. Translated: CASNRGNTEAFF.

This rearrangement joins TRBV9 to TRBJ2-7, with D possibly matching TRBD1 (5 bases). This CDR3 region has 15 residues. From germline, CDR1 is SGDLS and CDR2 YYNGEE. The germline V and J ends were trimmed by 3 bases and 5 bases, with 18 bases remaining between them. Written as DNA, the CDR3 is TGTGCCAGCAGCGAAGGCCCTAGGGGTTACGACGAGCAGTACTTC. Amino acids: CASSEGPRGYDEQYF.

In its sample, this clone was seen once. This chain uses TRBV4-1 with TRBJ2-3; the D is unclear. The CDR3 extends over 13 amino acids. V dropped 1 base and J dropped 6 bases, with 8 bases sitting between them. The germline CDR1 and CDR2 sequences are MGHRA and YSYEKL. The CDR3 loop reads CASSQGLPDTQYF. The CDR3 nucleotides read TGCGCCAGCAGCCAAGGTCTCCCGGATACGCAGTATTTT.

This clone was picked up one time. The chain recombines TRBV20-1 with TRBJ2-5, with unresolved D. CDR1 and CDR2 (germline): DFQATT, SNEGSKA (reference sequence). Trimming stripped 3 bases from V and 7 bases from J, with 15 bases between. The CDR3 sequence is 13 residues long. The CDR3 loop reads CSASYSRYVTQYF. The CDR3 DNA follows: TGCAGTGCTAGTTACTCGAGATACGTGACCCAGTACTTC.

The chain joins TRBV5-1 to TRBJ2-1, with 8 bases lining up with TRBD1. The CDR3 is made up of 15 amino acids. Germline lookup yields CDR1 SGHRS and CDR2 YFSETQ. J gave up 6 bases and V 0 bases, and 5 bases lay outside the gene matches. CDR3: CASSLETGVFNEQFF. CDR3 nucleotides: TGCGCCAGCAGCTTGGAGACAGGGGTCTTCAATGAGCAGTTCTTC.

This clone has only one observation. Other DNA sequences from this sample encode an identical CDR3 as well. V usage is TRBV5-1 and J usage is TRBJ2-5; 8 nucleotides agree with TRBD1. The CDR3 covers 14 residues. Germline V gene data show CDR1 as SGHRS and CDR2 as YFSETQ. With 3 bases clipped from V and 5 bases from J, the junction kept 6 bases outside the gene matches. Here the CDR3 reads CASSSGQGRETQYF. CDR3 nucleotide sequence: TGCGCCAGCAGCTCCGGACAGGGCAGGGAGACCCAGTACTTC.

The count of this clone is one. The V call is TRBV2, the J call TRBJ2-1; possibly TRBD1 for D (6 bases). This CDR3 spans 15 amino acids. The V gene's germline CDR1 is SNHLY and CDR2 FYNNEI. Trimming cost V 6 bases and J 0 bases, with 12 bases left between them. This CDR3 is CASRRQESSYNEQFF. CDR3 bases: TGTGCCAGCAGGAGACAGGAAAGCTCCTACAATGAGCAGTTCTTC.

The chain recombines TRBV21-1 with TRBJ1-2. TRBV21-1 is a pseudogene. This CDR3 has 16 residues. The CDR3 nucleotides are TGTGCCAGCAGCCTCCCCCGGAGCGGGGGGTTAAGTGGCTACACCTTC. Translating gives CASSLPRSGGLSGYTF.

CDR3 in DNA: TGTGCCACCAGTGATTTGCAGGGCTTAGCCGGGGAGCTGTTTTTT. Residues: CATSDLQGLAGELFF. The chain is built from TRBV24-1 and TRBJ2-2; tentative D call: TRBD1 (5 bases). CDR1 is KGHDR and CDR2 is SFDVKD in the germline V gene. Trimming took off 0 bases at V and 6 bases at J, with 10 bases between the two ends. CDR3 size: 15 residues.

The chain employs TRBV9 and TRBJ1-4; unclear D gene. CDR1 SGDLS and CDR2 YYNGEE come from the germline V gene. This CDR3 region has 17 residues. V was clipped by 0 bases and J by 4 bases, with 16 bases between them. The CDR3 bases are TGTGCCAGCAGCGTAGCTGAAGCATCCTTCGGTAATGAAAAACTGTTTTTT. Its protein is CASSVAEASFGNEKLFF.

This chain uses TRBV5-1 with TRBJ1-2, with D perhaps matching TRBD1 (5 bases). This CDR3 is built from 14 residues. CDR1 and CDR2 (germline): SGHRS, YFSETQ. V gave up 4 bases and J gave up 4 bases, with 14 bases separating them. CDR3 sequence: CASSARGNSYGYTF. The CDR3 DNA is TGCGCCAGCAGCGCACGGGGGAACAGCTATGGCTACACCTTC.

This clone was found a few times. The rearrangement joins TRBV21-1 to TRBJ1-1; the table's D call, TRBD1, was not checked against the DNA. TRBV21-1 is a pseudogene segment. The CDR3 runs to 16 residues. The CDR3 region is CASSSRQGREYTEAFF. CDR3 coding DNA: TGTGCCAGCAGCTCTAGACAGGGGCGGGAATACACTGAAGCTTTCTTT.

This clone came up a few times. The chain combines TRBV2 with TRBJ2-7; 7 bases agree with TRBD2. Trimming at V came to 6 bases and at J to 3 bases, leaving 8 bases not matched to a gene. Germline V gene data show CDR1 as SNHLY and CDR2 as FYNNEI. The CDR3 totals 14 residues. CDR3 protein: CASRRGTANYEQYF. In DNA, the CDR3 is TGTGCCAGCAGGCGGGGGACCGCGAACTACGAGCAGTACTTC.

Turning to this clone: An end of the junction differs from the germline gene, which may be a read error. The CDR3 DNA follows: TGTGCCAGTAGCATAGATCGAGACCCTAGCCGAAACACCATATATTTT. Translation gives CASSIDRDPSRNTIYF. The chain has TRBV19 and TRBJ1-3, with D unclear. This CDR3 spans 16 amino acids. Germline V CDR1 and CDR2: LNHDA, SQIVND (reference sequence). Based on the CDR3 plus reference TRBV19 and TRBJ1-3, the full variable domain is DGGITQSPKYLFRKEGQNVTLSCEQNLNHDAMYWYRQDPGQGLRLIYYSQIVNDFQKGDIAEGYSVSREKKESFPLTVTSAQKNPTAFYLCASSIDRDPSRNTIYFGEGSWLTVV.